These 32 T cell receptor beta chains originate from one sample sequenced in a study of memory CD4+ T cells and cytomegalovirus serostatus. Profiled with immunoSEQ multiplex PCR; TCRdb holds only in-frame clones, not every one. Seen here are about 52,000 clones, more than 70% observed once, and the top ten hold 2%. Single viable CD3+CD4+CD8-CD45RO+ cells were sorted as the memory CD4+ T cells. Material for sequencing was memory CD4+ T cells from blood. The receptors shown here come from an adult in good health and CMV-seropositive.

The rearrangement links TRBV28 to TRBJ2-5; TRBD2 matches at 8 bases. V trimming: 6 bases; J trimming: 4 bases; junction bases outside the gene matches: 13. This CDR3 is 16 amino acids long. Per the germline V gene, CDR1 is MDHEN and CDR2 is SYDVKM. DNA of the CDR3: TGTGCCAGCAGACTCGCGCGGGGGGTCCTCGGAGAGACCCAGTACTTC. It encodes CASRLARGVLGETQYF.

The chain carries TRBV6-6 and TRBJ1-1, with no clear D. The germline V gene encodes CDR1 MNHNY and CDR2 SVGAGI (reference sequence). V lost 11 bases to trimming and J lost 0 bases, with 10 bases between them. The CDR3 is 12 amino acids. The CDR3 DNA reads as TGTGCCTCTCGGCGGGTGAACACTGAAGCTTTCTTT. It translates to CASRRVNTEAFF.

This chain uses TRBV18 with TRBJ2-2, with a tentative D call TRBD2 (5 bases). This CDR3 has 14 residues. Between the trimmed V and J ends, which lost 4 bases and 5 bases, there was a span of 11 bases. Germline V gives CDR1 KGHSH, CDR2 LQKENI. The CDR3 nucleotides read TGTGCCAGCTCACTCAGGACTGATACCGGGGAGCTGTTTTTT. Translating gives CASSLRTDTGELFF. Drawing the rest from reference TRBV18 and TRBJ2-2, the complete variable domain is NAGVMQNPRHLVRRRGQEARLRCSPMKGHSHVYWYRQLPEEGLKFMVYLQKENIIDESGMPKERFSAEFPKEGPSILRIQQVVRGDSAAYFCASSLRTDTGELFFGEGSRLTVL.

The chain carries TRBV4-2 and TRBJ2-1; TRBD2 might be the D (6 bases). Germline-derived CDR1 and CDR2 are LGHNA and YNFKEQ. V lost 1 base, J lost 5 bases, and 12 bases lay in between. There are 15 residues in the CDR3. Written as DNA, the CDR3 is TGTGCCAGCAGCCAAGTGGCTAGCGAGAACAATGAGCAGTTCTTC. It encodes CASSQVASENNEQFF.

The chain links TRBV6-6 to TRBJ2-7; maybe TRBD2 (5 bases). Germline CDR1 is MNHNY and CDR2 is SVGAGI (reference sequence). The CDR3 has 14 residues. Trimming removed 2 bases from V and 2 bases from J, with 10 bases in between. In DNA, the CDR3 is TGTGCCAGCAGTTACCGGACTGATACCTACGAGCAGTACTTC. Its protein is CASSYRTDTYEQYF.

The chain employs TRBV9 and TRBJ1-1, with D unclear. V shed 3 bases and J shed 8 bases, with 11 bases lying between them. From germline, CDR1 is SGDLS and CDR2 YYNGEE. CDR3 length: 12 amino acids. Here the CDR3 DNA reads TGTGCCAGCAGCGCCTACGATAAGGAAGCTTTCTTT. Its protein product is CASSAYDKEAFF.

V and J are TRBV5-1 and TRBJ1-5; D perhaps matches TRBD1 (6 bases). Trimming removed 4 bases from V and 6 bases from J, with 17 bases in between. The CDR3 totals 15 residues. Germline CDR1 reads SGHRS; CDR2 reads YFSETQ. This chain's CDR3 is CASSPSGDGGQPQHF. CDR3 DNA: TGCGCCAGCAGCCCCTCAGGGGACGGCGGTCAGCCCCAGCATTTT. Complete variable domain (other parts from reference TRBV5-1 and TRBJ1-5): KAGVTQTPRYLIKTRGQQVTLSCSPISGHRSVSWYQQTPGQGLQFLFEYFSETQRNKGNFPGRFSGRQFSNSRSEMNVSTLELGDSALYLCASSPSGDGGQPQHFGDGTRLSIL.

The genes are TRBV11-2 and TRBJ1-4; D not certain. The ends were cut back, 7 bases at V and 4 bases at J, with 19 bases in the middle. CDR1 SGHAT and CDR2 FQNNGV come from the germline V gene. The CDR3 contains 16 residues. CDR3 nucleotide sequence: TGTGCCAGCACTCTTAGGGTGGACGCCTTTAATGAAAAACTGTTTTTT. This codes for CASTLRVDAFNEKLFF. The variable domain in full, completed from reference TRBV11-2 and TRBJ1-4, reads EAGVAQSPRYKIIEKRQSVAFWCNPISGHATLYWYQQILGQGPKLLIQFQNNGVVDDSQLPKDRFSAERLKGVDSTLKIQPAKLEDSAVYLCASTLRVDAFNEKLFFGSGTQLSVL.

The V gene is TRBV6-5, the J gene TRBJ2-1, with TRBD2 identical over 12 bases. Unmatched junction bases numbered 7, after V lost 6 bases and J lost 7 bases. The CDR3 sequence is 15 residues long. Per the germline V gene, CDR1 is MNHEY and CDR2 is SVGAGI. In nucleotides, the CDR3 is TGTGCCAGCAGCCCTAGCGGGAGGGCGAGGAATGAGCAGTTCTTC. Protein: CASSPSGRARNEQFF.

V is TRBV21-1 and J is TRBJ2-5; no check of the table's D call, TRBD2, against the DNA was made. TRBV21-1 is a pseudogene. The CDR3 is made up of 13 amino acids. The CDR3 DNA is TGTGCCAGCAGCAAAGGAGGGTCAGAGACCCAGTACTTC. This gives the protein CASSKGGSETQYF.

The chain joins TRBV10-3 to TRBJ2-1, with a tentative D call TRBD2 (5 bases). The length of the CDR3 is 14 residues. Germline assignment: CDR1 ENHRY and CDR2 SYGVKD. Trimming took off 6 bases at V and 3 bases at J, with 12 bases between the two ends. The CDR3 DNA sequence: TGTGCCATCAGCGCCCTCGGGGACTACAATGAGCAGTTCTTC. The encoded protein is CAISALGDYNEQFF.

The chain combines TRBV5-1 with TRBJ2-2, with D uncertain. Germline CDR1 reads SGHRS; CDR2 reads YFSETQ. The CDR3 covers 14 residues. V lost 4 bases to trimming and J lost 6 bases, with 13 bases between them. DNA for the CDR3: TGCGCCAGCAGCCCAGGTCAGTCGGCCGGGGAGCTGTTTTTT. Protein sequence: CASSPGQSAGELFF.

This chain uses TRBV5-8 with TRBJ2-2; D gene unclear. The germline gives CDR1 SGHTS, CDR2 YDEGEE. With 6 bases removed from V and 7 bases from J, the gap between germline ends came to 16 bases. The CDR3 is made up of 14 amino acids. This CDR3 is CASTPRQSIGELFF. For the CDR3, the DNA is TGTGCCAGCACCCCTAGGCAGTCGATCGGGGAGCTGTTTTTT.

The CDR3 nucleotides are TGTGCCAGCAGCCTCTTACAGGGAAGGGCTTTCTTT. It is translated as CASSLLQGRAFF. V gene TRBV28 combines with J gene TRBJ1-1; TRBD1 is a possible D gene (6 bases). Trimming stripped 6 bases from V and 11 bases from J, with 16 bases between. The CDR3 runs 12 residues. Germline-derived CDR1 and CDR2 are MDHEN and SYDVKM.

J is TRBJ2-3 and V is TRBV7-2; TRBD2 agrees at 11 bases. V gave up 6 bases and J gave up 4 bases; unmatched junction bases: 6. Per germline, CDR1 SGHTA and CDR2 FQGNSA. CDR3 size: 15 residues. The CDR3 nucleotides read TGTGCCAGCAGGTTAACTAGCGGGGGAGCAGATACGCAGTATTTT. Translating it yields CASRLTSGGADTQYF. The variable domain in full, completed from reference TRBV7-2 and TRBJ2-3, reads GAGVSQSPSNKVTEKGKDVELRCDPISGHTALYWYRQSLGQGLEFLIYFQGNSAPDKSGLPSDRFSAERTGGSVSTLTIQRTQQEDSAVYLCASRLTSGGADTQYFGPGTRLTVL.

Here the CDR3 DNA reads TGTGCCAGCTCACCACAAGGCAGGGGACAGGGGGCAGGTGAGCAGTTCTTC. Protein sequence: CASSPQGRGQGAGEQFF. The chain uses TRBV18 and TRBJ2-1; 12 bases map to TRBD1. The CDR3 length is 17 residues. The germline gives CDR1 KGHSH, CDR2 LQKENI. With V trimmed by 1 base and J by 9 bases, 10 bases remained unmatched.

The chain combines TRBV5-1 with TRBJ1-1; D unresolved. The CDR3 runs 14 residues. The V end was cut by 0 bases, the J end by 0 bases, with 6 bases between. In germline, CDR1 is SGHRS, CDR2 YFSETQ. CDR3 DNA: TGCGCCAGCAGCTTGGATTCCTTGAACACTGAAGCTTTCTTT. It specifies CASSLDSLNTEAFF.

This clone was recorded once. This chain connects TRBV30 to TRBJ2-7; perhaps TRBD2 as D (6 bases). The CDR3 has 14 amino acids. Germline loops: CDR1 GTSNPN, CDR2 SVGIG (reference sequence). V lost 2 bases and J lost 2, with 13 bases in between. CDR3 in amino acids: CAWSPGTATYEQYF. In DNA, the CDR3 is TGTGCCTGGAGTCCCGGGACTGCTACCTACGAGCAGTACTTC.

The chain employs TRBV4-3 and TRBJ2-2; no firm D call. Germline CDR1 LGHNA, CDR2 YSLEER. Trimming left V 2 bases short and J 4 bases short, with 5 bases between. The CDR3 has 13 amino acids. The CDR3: CASSQRLTGELFF. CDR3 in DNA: TGCGCCAGCAGCCAAAGGCTCACCGGGGAGCTGTTTTTT.

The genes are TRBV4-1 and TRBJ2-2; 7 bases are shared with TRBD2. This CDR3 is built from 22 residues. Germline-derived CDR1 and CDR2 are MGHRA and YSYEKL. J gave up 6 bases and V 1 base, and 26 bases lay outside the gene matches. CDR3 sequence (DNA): TGCGCCAGCAGCCAAGGGTATGCCGGGAGGTCAGAGGGCCGAAGGAGTGCCGGGGAGCTGTTTTTT. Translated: CASSQGYAGRSEGRRSAGELFF.

CDR3 coding DNA: TGTGCCAGCAGCTCAGGGGTCGGGCTCCAAGAGACCCAGTACTTC. Encoded protein: CASSSGVGLQETQYF. The gene calls are TRBV7-9 and TRBJ2-5, with a weak D call TRBD1 (6 bases). Germline V lookup: CDR1 SEHNR, CDR2 FQNEAQ (reference sequence). The CDR3 extends over 15 amino acids. The V gene lost 4 bases and the J gene lost 1 base, with 13 bases spanning the gap.

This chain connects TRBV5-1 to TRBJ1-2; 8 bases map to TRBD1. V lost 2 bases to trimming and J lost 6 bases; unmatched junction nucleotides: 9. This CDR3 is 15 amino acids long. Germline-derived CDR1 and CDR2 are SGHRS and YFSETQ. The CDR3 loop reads CASSLRQGQMDGYTF. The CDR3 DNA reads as TGCGCCAGCAGCTTACGACAGGGGCAGATGGATGGCTACACCTTC.

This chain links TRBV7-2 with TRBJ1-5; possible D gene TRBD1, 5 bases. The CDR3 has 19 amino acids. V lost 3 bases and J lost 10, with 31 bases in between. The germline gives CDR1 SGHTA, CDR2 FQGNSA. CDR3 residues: CASSLKSTPAWDGVHPQHF. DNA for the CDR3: TGTGCCAGCAGCTTGAAGAGCACGCCGGCTTGGGACGGAGTCCACCCCCAGCATTTT.

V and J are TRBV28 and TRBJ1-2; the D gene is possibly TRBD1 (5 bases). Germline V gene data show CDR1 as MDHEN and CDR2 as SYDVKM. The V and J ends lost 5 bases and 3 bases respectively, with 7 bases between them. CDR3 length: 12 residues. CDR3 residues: CASSPQDYGYTF. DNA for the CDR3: TGTGCCAGCAGTCCACAGGACTATGGCTACACCTTC.

This chain's CDR3 is CASSLLGANAYEQYF. CDR3 in DNA: TGTGCCAGCAGCTTGTTGGGGGCCAACGCCTACGAGCAGTACTTC. The chain joins TRBV11-2 to TRBJ2-7; weak D call: TRBD1 (6 bases). The ends were cut back, 3 bases at V and 2 bases at J, with 14 bases in the middle. Germline V gene lookup returns CDR1 SGHAT and CDR2 FQNNGV. This CDR3 is 15 amino acids long.

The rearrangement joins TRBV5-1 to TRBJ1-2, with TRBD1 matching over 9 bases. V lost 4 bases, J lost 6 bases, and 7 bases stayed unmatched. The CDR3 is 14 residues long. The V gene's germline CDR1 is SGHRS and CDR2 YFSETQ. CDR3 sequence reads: CASSEQGAVHGYTF. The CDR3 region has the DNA TGCGCCAGCAGCGAACAGGGGGCGGTTCATGGCTACACCTTC.

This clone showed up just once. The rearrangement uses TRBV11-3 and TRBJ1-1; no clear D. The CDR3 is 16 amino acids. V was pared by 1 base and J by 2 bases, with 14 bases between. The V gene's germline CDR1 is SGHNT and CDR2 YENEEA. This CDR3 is CASSLGLIGANTEAFF. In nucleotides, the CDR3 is TGTGCCAGCAGCTTAGGCCTTATCGGAGCTAACACTGAAGCTTTCTTT.

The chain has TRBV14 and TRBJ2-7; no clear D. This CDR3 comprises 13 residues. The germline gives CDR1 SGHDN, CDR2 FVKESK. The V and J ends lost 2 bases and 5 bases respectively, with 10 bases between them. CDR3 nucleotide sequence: TGTGCCAGCAGCCAAAGGTTTAAGGACGAGCAGTACTTC. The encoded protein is CASSQRFKDEQYF.

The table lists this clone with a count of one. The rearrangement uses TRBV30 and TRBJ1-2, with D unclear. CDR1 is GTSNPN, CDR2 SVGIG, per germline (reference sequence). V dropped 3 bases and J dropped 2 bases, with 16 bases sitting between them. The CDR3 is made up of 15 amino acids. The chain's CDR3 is CAWRRTATKNYGYTF. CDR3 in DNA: TGTGCCTGGAGGAGGACCGCAACAAAAAACTATGGCTACACCTTC.

In DNA, the CDR3 is TGTGCCAGCAGCTTAGAAGGGGGTGTGATGACTGAAGCTTTCTTT. It translates to CASSLEGGVMTEAFF. The J gene is TRBJ1-1, the V gene TRBV7-9; TRBD1 is a possible D gene (6 bases). Trimming removed 1 base from V and 5 bases from J, with 14 bases in between. There are 15 residues in the CDR3. Germline V gives CDR1 SEHNR, CDR2 FQNEAQ (reference sequence).

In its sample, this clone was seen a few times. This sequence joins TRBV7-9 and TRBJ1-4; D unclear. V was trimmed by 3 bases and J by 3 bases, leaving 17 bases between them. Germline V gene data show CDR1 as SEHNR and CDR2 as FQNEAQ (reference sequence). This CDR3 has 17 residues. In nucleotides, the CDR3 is TGTGCCAGCAGCTTTGGTAGACCAATTGGAGCTAATGAAAAACTGTTTTTT. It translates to CASSFGRPIGANEKLFF.

This chain's CDR3 is CASSQKKPRGWDQPQHF. CDR3 DNA: TGTGCCAGCAGTCAGAAAAAACCTAGGGGGTGGGATCAGCCCCAGCATTTT. The chain has TRBV27 and TRBJ1-5; D may be TRBD1 (6 bases). The germline gives CDR1 MNHEY, CDR2 SMNVEV (reference sequence). The CDR3 runs to 17 residues. V lost 5 bases and J 5 bases, leaving 22 bases between the germline ends.